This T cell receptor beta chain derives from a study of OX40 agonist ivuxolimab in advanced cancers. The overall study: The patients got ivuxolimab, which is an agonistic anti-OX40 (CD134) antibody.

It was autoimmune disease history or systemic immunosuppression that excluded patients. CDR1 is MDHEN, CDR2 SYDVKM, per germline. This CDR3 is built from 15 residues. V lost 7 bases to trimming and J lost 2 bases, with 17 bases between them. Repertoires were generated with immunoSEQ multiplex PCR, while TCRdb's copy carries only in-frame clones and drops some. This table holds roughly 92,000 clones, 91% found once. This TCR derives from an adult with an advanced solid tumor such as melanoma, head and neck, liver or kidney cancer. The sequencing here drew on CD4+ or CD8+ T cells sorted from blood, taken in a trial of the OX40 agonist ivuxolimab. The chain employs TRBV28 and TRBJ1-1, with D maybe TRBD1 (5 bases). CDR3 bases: TGTGCCAGCATCGGGGGGGGGATCGTTAACACTGAAGCTTTCTTT. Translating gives CASIGGGIVNTEAFF.